Listed below are T cell receptor beta chains from one sample, sequenced in a study of a mutant IDH1 vaccine in newly diagnosed glioma. Libraries were prepared by immunoSEQ multiplex PCR; TCRdb keeps only in-frame clonotypes and omits some of them. In the table there are around 88,000 clones, about 80% of which are singletons. The material sequenced was PBMCs, taken from a glioma patient treated with radiotherapy, temozolomide or both. The receptors shown here come from a man aged 35 to 55 with glioma. Each CDR3 is given without its conserved first and last residue.

TRBV2,ASSEDRANTGELF
TRBV18,ASSPALAAPSYEQY
TRBV18,ASSPPSGLAYEQY
TRBV5-4,ASSSWGNTNEKLF
TRBV2,ASSETESGHQPQH
TRBV6-5,ASSYSGTATNEKLF
TRBV4-3,ASSQDRVGANYGYT
TRBV2,ASERTANTGELF
TRBV7-6,ASSQPGTPPDTQY
TRBV7-8,ASSLILEQVGYEQY
TRBV4-1,ASSPTDRVTQNTGELF
TRBV6-1,ASSEEEGSSAGPQH
TRBV27,ASRVVQGARYNEQF
TRBV28,ASGSSNQPQH
TRBV9,ASSLSPPPDEQF
TRBV11-3,ASSDLTGGDTGELF
TRBV27,ASSSTGSAANEQF
TRBV5-6,ASRLQVGQGSYEQY
TRBV5-8,ASSPHGGDSNQPQH
TRBV30,AWSPGVGNTIY
TRBV14,ASSQGSDRPSGNTEAF
TRBV6-1,ASRNRGDYGYT